This TCR beta chain was identified during a study of T cell responses to AZD1222 COVID-19 vaccine. Sequencing used immunoSEQ multiplex PCR; TCRdb keeps in-frame clones, though not all of them. Of approximately 120,000 clones detected, approximately 90% appear once; the ten largest clones hold 4.5%. The CDR3 is made up of 16 amino acids. V was clipped by 6 bases and J by 2 bases, with 17 bases between them. Per the germline V gene, CDR1 is MNHNY and CDR2 is SVGAGI (reference sequence). Points from the study as a whole: The donor group comprised mostly white British people and more females; the analysis possibly underestimated clonal diversity. Every sample of the repertoires postdated the peak T cell response.

There are a few counts of this clone. Its specificity is not known. Sequencing was performed on peripheral blood, taken on day 0 of AZD1222 vaccination. This clonotype was sampled from an adult in good health. This chain links TRBV6-6 with TRBJ1-3; a possible D gene is TRBD1 (5 bases). The CDR3 protein is CASRGLDVVTGNTIYF. The CDR3 region has the DNA TGTGCCAGCAGGGGACTCGACGTGGTGACTGGAAACACCATATATTTT.